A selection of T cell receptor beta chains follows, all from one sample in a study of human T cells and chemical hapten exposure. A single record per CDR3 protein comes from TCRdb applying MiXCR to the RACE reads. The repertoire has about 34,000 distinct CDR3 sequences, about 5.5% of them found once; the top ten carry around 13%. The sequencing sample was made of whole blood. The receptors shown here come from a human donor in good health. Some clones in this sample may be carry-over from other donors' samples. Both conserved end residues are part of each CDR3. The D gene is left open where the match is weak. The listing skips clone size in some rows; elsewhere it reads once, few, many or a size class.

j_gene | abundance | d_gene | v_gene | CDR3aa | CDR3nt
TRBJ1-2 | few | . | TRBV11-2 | CASSPGLKSYGYTF | TGTGCCAGCAGCCCCGGACTCAAGTCCTATGGCTACACCTTC
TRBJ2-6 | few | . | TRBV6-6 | CASINLGAGSSGANVLTF | TGTGCCAGCATTAACCTCGGGGCAGGTAGCTCTGGGGCCAACGTCCTGACTTTC
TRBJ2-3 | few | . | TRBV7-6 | CASSLGTLVSGDTQYF | TGTGCCAGCAGCTTAGGGACCTTGGTCAGCGGAGATACGCAGTATTTT
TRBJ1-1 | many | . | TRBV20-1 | CSVLWPGKTEAFF | TGCAGTGTTTTGTGGCCAGGGAAAACTGAAGCTTTCTTT
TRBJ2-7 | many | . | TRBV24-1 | CATSLGASYEQYF | TGTGCCACCAGCTTGGGGGCCTCCTACGAGCAGTACTTC
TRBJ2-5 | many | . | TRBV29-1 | CSVLQTQETQYF | TGCAGCGTTTTACAGACCCAAGAGACCCAGTACTTC
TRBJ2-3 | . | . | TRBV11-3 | CASSPGGWASTDTQYF | TGTGCCAGCTCTCCGGGGGGCTGGGCCAGCACAGATACGCAGTATTTT
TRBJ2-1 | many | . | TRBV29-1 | CSVDTSRSSYNEQFF | TGCAGCGTTGATACTAGCAGGAGCTCCTACAATGAGCAGTTCTTC
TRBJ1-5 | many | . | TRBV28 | CASSPYGTLIGQPQHF | TGTGCCAGCAGTCCGTACGGGACACTAATAGGGCAGCCCCAGCATTTT
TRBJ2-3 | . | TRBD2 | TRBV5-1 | CASSNKTSGRARDTQYF | TGCGCCAGCAGCAATAAGACTAGCGGGAGGGCCAGAGATACGCAGTATTTT
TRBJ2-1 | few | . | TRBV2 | CASKWDPGPTFHEQFF | TGTGCCAGCAAGTGGGACCCCGGGCCAACCTTCCATGAGCAGTTCTTC
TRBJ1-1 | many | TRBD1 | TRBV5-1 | CASSLTGGMNTEAFF | TGCGCCAGCAGCTTGACAGGGGGTATGAACACTGAAGCTTTCTTT
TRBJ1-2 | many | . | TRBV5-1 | CASSFQKPNYGYTF | TGCGCCAGCAGCTTCCAGAAACCTAACTATGGCTACACCTTC
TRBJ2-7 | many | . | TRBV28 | CASGGGTGEQYF | TGTGCCAGCGGGGGCGGGACGGGGGAGCAGTACTTC
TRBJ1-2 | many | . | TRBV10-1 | CASSGLTQHYGYTF | TGCGCCAGCAGTGGTCTAACCCAACACTATGGCTACACCTTC
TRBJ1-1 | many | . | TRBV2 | CASSGTGARTEAFF | TGTGCCAGCAGTGGGACGGGGGCTCGGACTGAAGCTTTCTTT
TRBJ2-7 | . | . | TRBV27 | CASSPGTPLGYEQYF | TGTGCCAGCAGCCCCGGGACACCTCTCGGGTACGAGCAGTACTTC
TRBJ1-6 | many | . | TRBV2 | CASRRGPENGSPLHF | TGTGCCAGCAGACGGGGACCGGAGAACGGGTCACCCCTCCACTTT
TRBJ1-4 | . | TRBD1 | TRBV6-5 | CASSSTGGGGLEKLFF | TGTGCCAGCAGTTCGACAGGGGGCGGGGGTTTGGAAAAACTGTTTTTT
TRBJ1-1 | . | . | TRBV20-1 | CSARVLVMNTEAFF | TGCAGCGCTAGAGTACTGGTCATGAACACTGAAGCTTTCTTT
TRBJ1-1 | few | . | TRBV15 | CATSRDKGQNTEAFF | TGTGCCACCAGCAGAGATAAAGGACAAAACACTGAAGCTTTCTTT
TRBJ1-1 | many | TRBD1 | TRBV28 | CASSLTGGASTEAFF | TGTGCCAGCAGTTTAACAGGGGGCGCGAGCACTGAAGCTTTCTTT
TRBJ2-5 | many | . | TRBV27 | CASSLSPGRTVQETQYF | TGTGCCAGCAGTCTCTCACCGGGACGGACTGTACAAGAGACCCAGTACTTC
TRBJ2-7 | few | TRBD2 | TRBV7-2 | CASSTQGTRTYEQYF | TGTGCCAGCAGCACCCAAGGGACTAGAACCTACGAGCAGTACTTC
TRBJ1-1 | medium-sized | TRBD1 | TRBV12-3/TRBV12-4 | CASSKPGQGNTEAFF | TGTGCCAGCAGTAAGCCGGGACAGGGGAACACTGAAGCTTTCTTT
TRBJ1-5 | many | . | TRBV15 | CATSRDRNQPQHF | TGTGCCACCAGCAGAGACAGGAATCAGCCCCAGCATTTT
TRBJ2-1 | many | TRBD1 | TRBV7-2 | CASSLRPGQGYNEQFF | TGTGCCAGCAGCCTCCGACCGGGACAGGGTTACAATGAGCAGTTCTTC